This T cell receptor (beta chain) was observed in a study of shared clonotypes between healthy human individuals. Study overall: A donor's plate count was three for CD4 naive and three for CD4 memory; CD8 naive had two and CD8 memory one.

Study-wide points: In several donors, about 5% of naive CD4 clonotypes appeared in common.

V trimming: 7 bases; J trimming: 3 bases; junction bases outside the gene matches: 6. The CDR3 has 14 amino acids. Germline CDR1 and CDR2: SGHVS and FNYEAQ. How the authors handled the data: Because ImmunoSEQ provided only junction sequences with no quality scores, the filtering differed. Libraries were prepared by immunoSEQ multiplex PCR; TCRdb keeps only in-frame clonotypes and omits some of them. V and J calls and clone size are given by that table; D and trimming were obtained from the DNA. The repertoire holds some 1,600,000 clones, with roughly 98% as singletons. Worth noting for this clone: No antigen is known for it.

Donors comprised healthy HIV-negative adults lacking recent acute infections or vaccinations. The sample was naive CD4+ T cells sorted from blood. Subset reported: CD45RA+ positively selected. The TCR comes from a man aged 25-40 years in good health. This chain uses TRBV7-6 with TRBJ2-5, with 9 bases matching TRBD1. CDR3: CASKLTGGEETQYF. For the CDR3, the DNA is TGTGCCAGCAAGTTAACAGGGGGCGAAGAGACCCAGTACTTC.